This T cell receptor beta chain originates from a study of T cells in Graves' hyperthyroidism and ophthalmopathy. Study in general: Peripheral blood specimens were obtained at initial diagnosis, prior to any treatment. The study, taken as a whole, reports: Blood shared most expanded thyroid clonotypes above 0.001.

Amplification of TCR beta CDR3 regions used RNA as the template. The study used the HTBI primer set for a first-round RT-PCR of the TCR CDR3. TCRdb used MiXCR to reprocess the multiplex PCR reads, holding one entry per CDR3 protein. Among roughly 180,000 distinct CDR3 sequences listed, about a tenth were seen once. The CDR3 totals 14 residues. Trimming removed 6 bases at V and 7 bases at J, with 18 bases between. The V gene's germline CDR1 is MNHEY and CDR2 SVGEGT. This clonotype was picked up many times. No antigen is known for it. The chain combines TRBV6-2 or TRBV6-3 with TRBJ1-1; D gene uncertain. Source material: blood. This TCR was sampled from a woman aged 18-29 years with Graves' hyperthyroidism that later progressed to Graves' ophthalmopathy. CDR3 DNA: TGTGCCAGCAGGGGCATGGCGGGCAACGGTGAAGCTTTCTTT. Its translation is CASRGMAGNGEAFF.